This TCR beta chain was recovered during a study of blood T cell repertoires in COVID-19. Across the whole study: Samples of COVID-19 (acute and convalescent) were obtained from the United States, Italy and Spain.

Repertoires were generated with immunoSEQ multiplex PCR, while TCRdb's copy carries only in-frame clones and drops some. The sample lists some 80,000 clones; approximately 90% were seen once. This receptor was identified in a human donor in a cohort sampled during active COVID-19. Specimen: peripheral blood.

CDR3 protein: CASSKVRTGSHEQYF. The CDR3 nucleotides are TGTGCCAGCAGCAAAGTAAGAACAGGGTCTCACGAGCAGTACTTC. The chain is built from TRBV21-1 and TRBJ2-7; the D call TRBD1 from the table was never checked on the DNA. TRBV21-1 constitutes a pseudogene. This CDR3 is 15 amino acids long.